The next 13 T cell receptor beta chains were all read from a single sample in a study of T cell repertoires in cytomegalovirus infection. Their recognized antigens are unknown. TCRdb passed the reads through MiXCR, listing each CDR3 protein once. The sample comprises about 89,000 distinct CDR3 sequences, 25% to 30% of which are singletons, and 65% to 75% rests with the top ten. The sample consisted of CD8+ T cells from cultured PBMCs, taken from culture after CMV antigen stimulation. The receptors stem from a human donor in good health (CMV status not recorded). Some clones in this sample may be carry-over from other donors' samples.

The chain joins TRBV19 to TRBJ2-1; TRBD1 aligns across 7 bases. Germline V gene lookup returns CDR1 LNHDA and CDR2 SQIVND (reference sequence). This CDR3 region has 14 residues. Trimming cost V 5 bases and J 3 bases; bases outside gene matches: 4. CDR3: CASSWPGGYNEQFF. In nucleotides, the CDR3 is TGTGCCAGTAGTTGGCCAGGGGGCTACAATGAGCAGTTCTTC.

This clonotype was counted at least ten times. The chain employs TRBV24-1 and TRBJ2-3, with a possible D match to TRBD1 (6 bases). V was shortened by 4 bases and J by 0 bases, with 16 bases between the two germline ends. This CDR3 region has 17 residues. Germline CDR1 and CDR2: KGHDR and SFDVKD. The CDR3 sequence: CATSDIRDTSSTDTQYF. In nucleotides, the CDR3 is TGTGCCACCAGTGACATCCGGGACACCTCTAGCACAGATACGCAGTATTTT.

V usage is TRBV15 and J usage is TRBJ2-1; TRBD1 agrees at 11 bases. CDR1 LNHNV and CDR2 YYDKDF come from the germline V gene (reference sequence). The CDR3 sequence is 15 residues long. With 6 bases clipped from V and 9 bases from J, the junction kept 10 bases outside the gene matches. The CDR3 nucleotides read TGTGCCACCAGTGAAACCGGGACAGGGGGAGGTGAGCAGTTCTTC. Protein sequence: CATSETGTGGGEQFF.

This clonotype occurred a few times. V and J are TRBV5-6 and TRBJ2-3; tentative D call: TRBD1 (5 bases). This CDR3 is built from 17 residues. Germline-derived CDR1 and CDR2 are SGHDT and YYEEEE. V shed 4 bases and J shed 2 bases, with 20 bases lying between them. The CDR3 sequence: CASSPQETELYTDTQYF. CDR3 nucleotide sequence: TGTGCCAGCAGCCCACAGGAGACGGAACTATACACAGATACGCAGTATTTT.

This clonotype was found a few times. The V and J genes are TRBV12-3 or TRBV12-4 and TRBJ1-3; maybe TRBD1 (6 bases). Deletions cut 4 bases from V and 0 bases from J, with 13 bases between. The CDR3 runs 16 residues. The CDR3 coding sequence is TGTGCCAGCAGTTCCTTGGGGACATACTCTGGAAACACCATATATTTT. Its translation is CASSSLGTYSGNTIYF.

This clonotype was observed many times. The chain couples TRBV7-9 to TRBJ1-3; D is uncertain. V was clipped by 2 bases and J by 0 bases, with 5 bases between them. Per germline, CDR1 SEHNR and CDR2 FQNEAQ (reference sequence). This CDR3 has 14 amino acids. The CDR3 protein is CASSLRDSGNTIYF. CDR3 sequence (DNA): TGTGCCAGCAGCTTACGGGACTCTGGAAACACCATATATTTT.

This clonotype has at least ten counts. The chain combines TRBV20-1 with TRBJ2-1; 9 bases match TRBD2. The CDR3 runs to 16 residues. After removal of 0 bases from V and 8 bases from J, the junction contained 11 bases not matched to a gene. Germline-derived CDR1 and CDR2 are DFQATT and SNEGSKA (reference sequence). The CDR3 here is CSARELAGENMDEQFF. The CDR3 coding sequence is TGCAGTGCTAGAGAGTTAGCGGGGGAGAATATGGATGAGCAGTTCTTC.

V gene TRBV19 combines with J gene TRBJ1-2; 9 bases are shared with TRBD1. CDR1 is LNHDA, CDR2 SQIVND, per germline (reference sequence). This CDR3 contains 16 residues. Germline trimming cut 6 bases from V and 2 bases from J; bases unmatched to any gene: 10. The CDR3 DNA is TGTGCCAGTAGCCCTCCGGTTGGGACAGGGAACTATGGCTACACCTTC. Translating it yields CASSPPVGTGNYGYTF.

About this clonotype itself: This could be a read error, since a much larger clone is one nucleotide away. The rearrangement uses TRBV18 and TRBJ2-7; no clear D gene. V lost 6 bases and J lost 3, with 15 bases in between. CDR1 and CDR2 (germline): KGHSH, LQKENI. The CDR3 is 14 residues long. The CDR3 DNA is TGTGCCAGCTCGTCGCCTACTGGGTTCTACGAGCAGTACTTC. Its protein is CASSSPTGFYEQYF. Looking up the rest from reference TRBV18 and TRBJ2-7 gives the full variable domain: NAGVMQNPRHLVRRRGQEARLRCSPMKGHSHVYWYRQLPEEGLKFMVYLQKENIIDESGMPKERFSAEFPKEGPSILRIQQVVRGDSAAYFCASSSPTGFYEQYFGPGTRLTVT.

This clonotype was detected many times. The V gene is TRBV9, the J gene TRBJ2-7; a possible D gene is TRBD1 (6 bases). V lost 3 bases to trimming and J lost 0 bases, with 13 bases between them. Germline V CDR1 and CDR2: SGDLS, YYNGEE. The CDR3 covers 15 residues. CDR3: CASSAAGTYSYEQYF. CDR3 DNA: TGTGCCAGCAGCGCGGCCGGGACATACTCCTACGAGCAGTACTTC.

The V gene is TRBV7-9, the J gene TRBJ2-5, with 11 bases lining up with TRBD2. Germline CDR1 is SEHNR and CDR2 is FQNEAQ (reference sequence). CDR3 size: 15 residues. Trimming removed 3 bases from V and 2 bases from J; junction bases left unmatched: 2. The CDR3 protein is CASSFGTSGQETQYF. Here the CDR3 DNA reads TGTGCCAGCAGCTTTGGGACTAGCGGACAAGAGACCCAGTACTTC.

This clonotype showed up many times. This rearrangement joins TRBV7-3 to TRBJ2-3; no reliable D call. Germline V lookup: CDR1 SGHTA, CDR2 FQGTGA. The CDR3 loop spans 13 amino acids. Deletions cut 2 bases from V and 4 bases from J, with 7 bases between. Here the CDR3 DNA reads TGTGCCAGCAGCTTACCGGCGGCAGATACGCAGTATTTT. This sequence encodes CASSLPAADTQYF.

The chain employs TRBV28 and TRBJ2-1, with D unresolved. The CDR3 totals 16 residues. V dropped 3 bases and J dropped 2 bases, with 14 bases sitting between them. Looked up from germline, CDR1 is MDHEN and CDR2 is SYDVKM. CDR3 protein: CASSFLSQETYNEQFF. CDR3 nucleotide sequence: TGTGCCAGCAGTTTCCTCAGTCAGGAAACCTACAATGAGCAGTTCTTC.